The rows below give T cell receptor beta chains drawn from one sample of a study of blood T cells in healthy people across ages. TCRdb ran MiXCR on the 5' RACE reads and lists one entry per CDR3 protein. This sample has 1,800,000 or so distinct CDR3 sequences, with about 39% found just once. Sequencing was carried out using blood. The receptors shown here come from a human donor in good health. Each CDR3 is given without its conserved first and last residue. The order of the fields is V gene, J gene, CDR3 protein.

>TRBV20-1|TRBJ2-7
SARDSSYEQY
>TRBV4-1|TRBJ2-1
ASSQVGGEPIYNEQF
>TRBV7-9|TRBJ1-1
ASSLAGAEAF
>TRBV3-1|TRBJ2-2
ASSQGALGQGVTGELF
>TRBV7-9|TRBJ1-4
ASRTYNEKLF
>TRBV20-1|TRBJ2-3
SARDPGARTDTQY
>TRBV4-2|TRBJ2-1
ASSLQTSGGLDEQF
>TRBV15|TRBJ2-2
ATSSLLDNTGELF
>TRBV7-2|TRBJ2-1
ASSFESFYEWNEQF
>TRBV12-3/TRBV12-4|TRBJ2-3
ASSPDLIRPDTQY
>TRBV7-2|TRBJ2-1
ASSGGEFNEQF
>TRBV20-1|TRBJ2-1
SASLGLLSSYNEQF
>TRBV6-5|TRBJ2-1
ASRQPGRGYNEQF
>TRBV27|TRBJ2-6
ASSPYRGRYAGVNVLT
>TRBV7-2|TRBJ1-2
ASSGLGNYGYT
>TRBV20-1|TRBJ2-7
SARDRRLPYKQY
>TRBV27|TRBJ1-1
ASSEGWFTEAF
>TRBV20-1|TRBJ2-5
SARGSAEQETQY
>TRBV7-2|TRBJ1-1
ASSLAFRDTEAF
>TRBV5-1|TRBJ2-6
ASSFAGNTMEGANVLT
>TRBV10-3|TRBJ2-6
AISEFGRSGADVLT
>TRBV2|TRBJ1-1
ASSEGGGGQGARAF
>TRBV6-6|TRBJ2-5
ASTPIVGGKETQY
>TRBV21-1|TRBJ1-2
ASSRTVDTDYGYT
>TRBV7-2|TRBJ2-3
ASSLGLAGRADTQY
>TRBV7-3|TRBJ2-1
ASSPSQNHYRNEQF
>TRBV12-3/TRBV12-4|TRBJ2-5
ASIGSSKETQY
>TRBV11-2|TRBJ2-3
ASSLDLRVLQY
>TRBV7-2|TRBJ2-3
ASSLDFTDTQY
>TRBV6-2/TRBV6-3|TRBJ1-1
ASSYSYGNTEAF
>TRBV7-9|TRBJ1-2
ASSRTRDGYT
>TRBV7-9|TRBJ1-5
ASSYSYGTTQPQH
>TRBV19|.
ASSQGGHSCEQY
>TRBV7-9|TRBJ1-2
ASSLLPWAISYGYT
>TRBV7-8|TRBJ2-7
ASSLTGGGSAYEQY
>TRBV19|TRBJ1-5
ASSMMDRADQPQH
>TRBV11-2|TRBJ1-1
ASSSGYGNTEAF
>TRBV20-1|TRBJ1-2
SAWDRAEKGGYT
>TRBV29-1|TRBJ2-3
SVDEEDTQY
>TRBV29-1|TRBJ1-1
SSDTFAGAEAF
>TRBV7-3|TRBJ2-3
ASSLIGQVPY
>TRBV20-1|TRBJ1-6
SARDSTRGENSPLH
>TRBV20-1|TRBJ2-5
SAEDRGARETQY
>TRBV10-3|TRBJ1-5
AISLNLNQPQH
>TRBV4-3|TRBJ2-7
ASSQELGASGEQY
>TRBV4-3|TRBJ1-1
ASSQDGGKRAF
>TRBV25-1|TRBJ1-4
ASSELGAGVRVEDEKLF
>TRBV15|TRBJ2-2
ATSRQRSQETGVLF
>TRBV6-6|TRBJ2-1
ASSYDRPSYSEQF
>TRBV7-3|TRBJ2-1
ASSSPGGDNEQF
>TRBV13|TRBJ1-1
ASSLGLGGNTEAF
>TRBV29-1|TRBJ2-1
SGRLADDEQF
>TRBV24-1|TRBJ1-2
ATSEADRGPSYT